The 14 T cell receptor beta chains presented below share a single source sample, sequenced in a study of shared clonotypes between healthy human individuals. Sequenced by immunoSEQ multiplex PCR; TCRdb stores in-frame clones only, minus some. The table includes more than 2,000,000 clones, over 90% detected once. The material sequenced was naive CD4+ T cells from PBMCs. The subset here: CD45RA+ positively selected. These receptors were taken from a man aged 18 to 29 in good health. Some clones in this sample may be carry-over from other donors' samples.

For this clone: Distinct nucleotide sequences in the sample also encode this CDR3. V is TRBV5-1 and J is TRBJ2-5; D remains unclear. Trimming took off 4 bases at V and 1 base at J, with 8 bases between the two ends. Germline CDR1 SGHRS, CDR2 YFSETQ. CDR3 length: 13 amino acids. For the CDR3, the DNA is TGCGCCAGCAGCAGAGATGGCCAAGAGACCCAGTACTTC. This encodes CASSRDGQETQYF. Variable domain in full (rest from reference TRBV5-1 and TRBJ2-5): KAGVTQTPRYLIKTRGQQVTLSCSPISGHRSVSWYQQTPGQGLQFLFEYFSETQRNKGNFPGRFSGRQFSNSRSEMNVSTLELGDSALYLCASSRDGQETQYFGPGTRLLVL.

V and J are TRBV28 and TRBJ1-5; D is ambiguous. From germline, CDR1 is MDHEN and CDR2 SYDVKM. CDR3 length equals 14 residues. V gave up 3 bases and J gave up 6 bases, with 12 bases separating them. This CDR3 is CASSFLGLGQPQHF. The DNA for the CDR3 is TGTGCCAGCAGTTTTTTAGGGTTAGGTCAGCCCCAGCATTTT.

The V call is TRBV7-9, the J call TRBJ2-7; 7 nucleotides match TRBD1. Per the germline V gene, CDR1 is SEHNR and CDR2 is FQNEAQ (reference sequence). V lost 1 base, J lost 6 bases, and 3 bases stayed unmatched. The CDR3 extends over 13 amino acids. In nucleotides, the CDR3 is TGTGCCAGCAGCTTAGAAGGGGGCGCCGAGCAGTACTTC. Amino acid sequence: CASSLEGGAEQYF.

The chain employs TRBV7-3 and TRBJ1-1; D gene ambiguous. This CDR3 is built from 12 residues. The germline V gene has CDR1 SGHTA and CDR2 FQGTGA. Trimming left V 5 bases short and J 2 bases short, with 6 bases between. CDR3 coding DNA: TGTGCCAGCAGCCACTCCAACACTGAAGCTTTCTTT. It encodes CASSHSNTEAFF.

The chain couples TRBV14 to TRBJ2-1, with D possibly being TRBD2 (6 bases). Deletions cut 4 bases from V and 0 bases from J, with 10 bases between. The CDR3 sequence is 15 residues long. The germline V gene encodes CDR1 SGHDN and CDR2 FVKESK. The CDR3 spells CASSPGTRSYNEQFF. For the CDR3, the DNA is TGTGCCAGCAGCCCTGGGACTCGCTCCTACAATGAGCAGTTCTTC.

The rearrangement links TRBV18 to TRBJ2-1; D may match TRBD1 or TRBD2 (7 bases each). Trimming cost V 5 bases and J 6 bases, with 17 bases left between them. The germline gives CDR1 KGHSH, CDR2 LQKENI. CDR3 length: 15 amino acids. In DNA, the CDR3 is TGTGCCAGCTCATCAGGGGGGGGCTACCGCAATGAGCAGTTCTTC. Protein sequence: CASSSGGGYRNEQFF.

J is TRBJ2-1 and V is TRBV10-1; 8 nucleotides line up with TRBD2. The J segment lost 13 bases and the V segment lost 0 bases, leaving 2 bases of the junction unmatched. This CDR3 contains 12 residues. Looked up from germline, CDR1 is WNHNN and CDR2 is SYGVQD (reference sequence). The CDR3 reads CASSESGLAQFF. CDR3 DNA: TGCGCCAGCAGTGAGTCCGGACTAGCACAGTTCTTC.

The CDR3: CASSLGGTSNFNEQFF. In nucleotides, the CDR3 is TGCGCCAGCAGCTTGGGTGGGACTAGTAATTTTAATGAGCAGTTCTTC. The chain recombines TRBV5-1 with TRBJ2-1; 8 bases map to TRBD2. The CDR3 totals 16 residues. Losses at the gene ends were 0 bases for V and 7 bases for J; bases not matched to a gene: 9. Germline loops: CDR1 SGHRS, CDR2 YFSETQ.

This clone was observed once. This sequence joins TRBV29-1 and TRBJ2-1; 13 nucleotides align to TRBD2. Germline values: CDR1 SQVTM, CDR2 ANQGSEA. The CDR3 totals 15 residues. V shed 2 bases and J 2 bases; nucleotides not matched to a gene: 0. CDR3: CSVETSGRAYNEQFF. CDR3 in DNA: TGCAGCGTTGAAACTAGCGGGAGGGCCTACAATGAGCAGTTCTTC.

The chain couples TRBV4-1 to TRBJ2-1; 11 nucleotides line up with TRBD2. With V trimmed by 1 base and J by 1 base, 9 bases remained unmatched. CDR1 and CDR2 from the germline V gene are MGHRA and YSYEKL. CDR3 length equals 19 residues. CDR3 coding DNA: TGCGCCAGCAGCCAAGGACTAGCGGGGAGACTTCGATCCTACAATGAGCAGTTCTTC. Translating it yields CASSQGLAGRLRSYNEQFF.

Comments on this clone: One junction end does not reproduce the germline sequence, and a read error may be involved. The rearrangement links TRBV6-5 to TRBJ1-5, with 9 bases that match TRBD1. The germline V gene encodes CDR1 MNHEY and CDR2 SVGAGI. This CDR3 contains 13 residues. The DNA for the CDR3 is TGTGCCAGCAGCGGGACAGGGAATCAGCTCCAGCATTTT. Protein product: CASSGTGNQLQHF.

The CDR3 DNA reads TGCGCCAGCAGCTTACTAGCGGGAGGCTCCGGGGAGCTGTTTTTT. Protein product: CASSLLAGGSGELFF. V and J are TRBV5-1 and TRBJ2-2; TRBD2 matches at 12 bases. The ends lost 2 bases at V and 6 bases at J; junction bases unmatched: 2. The CDR3 has 15 amino acids. Looked up from germline, CDR1 is SGHRS and CDR2 is YFSETQ.

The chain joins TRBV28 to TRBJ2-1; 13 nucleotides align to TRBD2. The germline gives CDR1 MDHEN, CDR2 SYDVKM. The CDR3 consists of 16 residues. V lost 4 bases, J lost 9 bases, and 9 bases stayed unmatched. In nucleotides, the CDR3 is TGTGCCAGCAGTTCACAAACTAGCGGGAGGGCCGGTGAGCAGTTCTTC. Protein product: CASSSQTSGRAGEQFF.

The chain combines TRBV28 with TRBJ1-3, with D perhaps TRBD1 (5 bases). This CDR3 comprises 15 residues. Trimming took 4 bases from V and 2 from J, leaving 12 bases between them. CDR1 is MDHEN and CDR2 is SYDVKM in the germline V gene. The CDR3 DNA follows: TGTGCCAGCAGTTCACCCTGGGGGGCTGGAAACACCATATATTTT. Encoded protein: CASSSPWGAGNTIYF.